These 26 T cell receptor beta chains were all obtained from the same sample, sequenced in a study of T cell changes during pregnancy in multiple sclerosis. Some clones are missing from TCRdb's copy, which holds only in-frame ones; the method was immunoSEQ multiplex PCR. The sample consists of tens of thousands of clones, approximately 91% of them appearing once. This specimen was peripheral blood, taken in the second trimester of pregnancy. These receptors all come from a female donor in good health, enrolled as a control in a pregnancy study.

This rearrangement joins TRBV7-2 to TRBJ2-3; 9 nucleotides match TRBD2. The CDR3 spans 14 residues. Germline trimming cut 1 base from V and 8 bases from J; bases unmatched to any gene: 4. CDR1 is SGHTA and CDR2 is FQGNSA in the germline V gene. CDR3 amino acids: CASSLVGGGATQYF. CDR3 nucleotide sequence: TGTGCCAGCAGCTTAGTGGGCGGGGGGGCTACGCAGTATTTT.

CDR3 sequence: CASRSTRGQGGGYTF. CDR3 sequence (DNA): TGTGCCAGCAGAAGTACCCGGGGACAGGGTGGTGGCTACACCTTC. The chain employs TRBV7-8 and TRBJ1-2; 9 positions match TRBD1. V shed 6 bases, J shed 7 bases, and the junction held 12 bases outside the gene matches. Looked up from germline, CDR1 is SGHVS and CDR2 is FQNEAQ. CDR3 length equals 15 residues.

This chain joins TRBV7-6 and TRBJ2-4, with TRBD1 matching over 8 bases. The CDR3 consists of 16 residues. J was trimmed by 0 bases and V by 3 bases; bases with no gene match: 4. CDR1 SGHVS and CDR2 FNYEAQ come from the germline V gene. This chain's CDR3 is CASSFGTGAAKNIQYF. CDR3 nucleotides: TGTGCCAGCAGCTTTGGGACAGGAGCAGCCAAAAACATTCAGTACTTC. The whole variable domain, filled in from reference TRBV7-6 and TRBJ2-4, reads GAGVSQSPRYKVTKRGQDVALRCDPISGHVSLYWYRQALGQGPEFLTYFNYEAQQDKSGLPNDRFSAERPEGSISTLTIQRTEQRDSAMYRCASSFGTGAAKNIQYFGAGTRLSVL.

This clone is judged medium-sized. The chain recombines TRBV27 with TRBJ1-3; D unclear. CDR3 length: 15 residues. Deletions cut 5 bases from V and 2 bases from J, with 13 bases between. Germline-derived CDR1 and CDR2 are MNHEY and SMNVEV (reference sequence). CDR3 region: CASSTTPYPGNTIYF. DNA for the CDR3: TGTGCCAGCAGTACAACCCCGTACCCTGGAAACACCATATATTTT.

V and J are TRBV25-1 and TRBJ2-7; weak D call: TRBD1 (6 bases). CDR3 size: 16 residues. CDR1 is MGHDK, CDR2 SYGVNS, per germline. V lost 3 bases, J lost 2 bases, and 17 bases lay in between. CDR3 protein: CASSDEGDGKTYEQYF. DNA of the CDR3: TGTGCCAGCAGTGATGAGGGGGATGGGAAAACCTACGAGCAGTACTTC.

The chain combines TRBV18 with TRBJ2-5; TRBD2 matches 12 bases. V shed 5 bases and J 5 bases; nucleotides not matched to a gene: 12. The germline gives CDR1 KGHSH, CDR2 LQKENI. The CDR3 consists of 17 residues. CDR3 loop: CASSLSTSGGSGETQYF. CDR3 nucleotides: TGTGCCAGCTCATTATCGACTAGCGGGGGATCGGGGGAGACCCAGTACTTC.

The gene calls are TRBV28 and TRBJ1-5; 9 bases match TRBD1. J lost 7 bases, V lost 6 bases, and 7 bases had no gene match. Germline loops: CDR1 MDHEN, CDR2 SYDVKM. The CDR3 extends over 14 amino acids. This chain's CDR3 is CASRRTGAWQPQHF. DNA of the CDR3: TGTGCCAGCAGACGGACAGGGGCCTGGCAGCCCCAGCATTTT.

This clone was recorded once. The rearrangement uses TRBV28 and TRBJ2-1; tentatively, D is TRBD2 (5 bases). Germline values: CDR1 MDHEN, CDR2 SYDVKM. The V and J ends lost 5 bases and 9 bases respectively, with 14 bases between them. The length of the CDR3 is 13 residues. CDR3 protein: CASSPPSAGEQFF. The DNA for the CDR3 is TGTGCCAGCAGTCCCCCCAGCGCGGGTGAGCAGTTCTTC.

V gene TRBV5-1 combines with J gene TRBJ1-4; D possibly corresponds to TRBD1 (6 bases). This CDR3 is 15 amino acids long. Germline V gene sequence: CDR1 SGHRS, CDR2 YFSETQ. V lost 0 bases to trimming and J lost 3 bases, with 9 bases between them. Here the CDR3 reads CASSLAGASNEKLFF. DNA of the CDR3: TGCGCCAGCAGCTTGGCAGGGGCTTCTAATGAAAAACTGTTTTTT. The whole variable domain, filled in from reference TRBV5-1 and TRBJ1-4, reads KAGVTQTPRYLIKTRGQQVTLSCSPISGHRSVSWYQQTPGQGLQFLFEYFSETQRNKGNFPGRFSGRQFSNSRSEMNVSTLELGDSALYLCASSLAGASNEKLFFGSGTQLSVL.

J is TRBJ1-3 and V is TRBV9; D gene ambiguous. V was cut by 0 bases and J by 2 bases, with 9 bases left in between. Germline CDR1 SGDLS, CDR2 YYNGEE. The CDR3 has 15 residues. CDR3 coding DNA: TGTGCCAGCAGCGTAGGTTCCGGGACTGGAAACACCATATATTTT. Residues: CASSVGSGTGNTIYF.

V gene TRBV29-1 combines with J gene TRBJ2-5; no clear D. CDR3 length: 13 amino acids. Per the germline V gene, CDR1 is SQVTM and CDR2 is ANQGSEA. V lost 5 bases and J lost 1, with 11 bases in between. The CDR3 coding sequence is TGCAGCGTTTCGTACATCCTCCAAGAGACCCAGTACTTC. This sequence encodes CSVSYILQETQYF.

This rearrangement joins TRBV4-3 to TRBJ2-7; 9 bases map to TRBD1. Trimming cost V 0 bases and J 2 bases; bases outside gene matches: 5. This CDR3 spans 16 amino acids. CDR1 is LGHNA and CDR2 is YSLEER in the germline V gene. The DNA for the CDR3 is TGCGCCAGCAGCCAAGACACAGGGGGCTCCACCTACGAGCAGTACTTC. As protein: CASSQDTGGSTYEQYF.

The J gene is TRBJ2-1, the V gene TRBV18; TRBD2 matches 8 bases. Germline CDR1 and CDR2: KGHSH and LQKENI. Trimming took 2 bases from V and 9 from J; bases not matched to a gene: 6. The CDR3 has 14 amino acids. CDR3 sequence reads: CASSPVAGGSEQFF. The CDR3 DNA is TGTGCCAGCTCACCAGTGGCGGGGGGTTCTGAGCAGTTCTTC.

The chain has TRBV11-2 and TRBJ2-7; 9 bases fit TRBD2. The J segment lost 4 bases and the V segment lost 4 bases, leaving 5 bases of the junction unmatched. Germline loops: CDR1 SGHAT, CDR2 FQNNGV. The CDR3 loop spans 14 amino acids. The CDR3 loop reads CASSSLAGKYEQYF. CDR3 nucleotides: TGTGCCAGCAGCTCGCTAGCGGGAAAGTACGAGCAGTACTTC.

V gene TRBV25-1 combines with J gene TRBJ2-7; 11 bases fit TRBD2. This CDR3 spans 13 amino acids. J was trimmed by 6 bases and V by 5 bases; bases with no gene match: 3. CDR1 and CDR2 from the germline V gene are MGHDK and SYGVNS. DNA for the CDR3: TGTGCCAGCAGTTTCCTAGCGGGGGGCGAGCAGTACTTC. Its protein product is CASSFLAGGEQYF.

V and J are TRBV28 and TRBJ2-3, with a weak D call TRBD2 (5 bases). The ends were cut back, 5 bases at V and 4 bases at J, with 16 bases in the middle. The CDR3 runs to 15 residues. Per germline, CDR1 MDHEN and CDR2 SYDVKM. The CDR3 coding sequence is TGTGCCAGCAGTCCCCTATTTAGCGCCCCAGATACGCAGTATTTT. This sequence encodes CASSPLFSAPDTQYF. The variable domain in full, with the rest retrieved from reference TRBV28 and TRBJ2-3, is DVKVTQSSRYLVKRTGEKVFLECVQDMDHENMFWYRQDPGLGLRLIYFSYDVKMKEKGDIPEGYSVSREKKERFSLILESASTNQTSMYLCASSPLFSAPDTQYFGPGTRLTVL.

V and J are TRBV27 and TRBJ1-2; 7 nucleotides agree with TRBD1. The germline V gene encodes CDR1 MNHEY and CDR2 SMNVEV (reference sequence). Trimming cost V 6 bases and J 2 bases; bases outside gene matches: 3. The CDR3 has 13 residues. For the CDR3, the DNA is TGTGCCAGCAGCCCGGACAGGAACTATGGCTACACCTTC. It is translated as CASSPDRNYGYTF.

This chain links TRBV2 with TRBJ2-7; 7 bases align to TRBD2. This CDR3 has 15 amino acids. Germline V lookup: CDR1 SNHLY, CDR2 FYNNEI. V lost 6 bases to trimming and J lost 0 bases; unmatched junction nucleotides: 8. The CDR3 sequence is CASSATSFSSYEQYF. The DNA for the CDR3 is TGTGCCAGCAGCGCGACTAGCTTCAGCTCCTACGAGCAGTACTTC. Full variable domain (outside the CDR3, taken from reference TRBV2 and TRBJ2-7): EPEVTQTPSHQVTQMGQEVILRCVPISNHLYFYWYRQILGQKVEFLVSFYNNEISEKSEIFDDQFSVERPDGSNFTLKIRSTKLEDSAMYFCASSATSFSSYEQYFGPGTRLTVT.

A word on this clone: A junction boundary mismatches the germline segment, possibly from a read error. The gene calls are TRBV7-7 and TRBJ2-1; TRBD1 aligns across 11 bases. The CDR3 runs 15 residues. Germline CDR1 is SSHAT and CDR2 is FNYEAQ (reference sequence). The CDR3 protein is CASSPGQGAENEQFF. The CDR3 DNA is TGTGCTAGCAGCCCTGGACAGGGGGCGGAAAATGAGCAGTTCTTC.

The genes are TRBV6-6 and TRBJ1-2; 7 bases map to TRBD1. Germline lookup yields CDR1 MNHNY and CDR2 SVGAGI (reference sequence). CDR3 size: 15 residues. V dropped 7 bases and J dropped 0; count of bases not matched to a gene: 8. DNA of the CDR3: TGTGCCAGCACCGCAAGGGGGCCTTCTAACTATGGCTACACCTTC. This encodes CASTARGPSNYGYTF.

This chain uses TRBV19 with TRBJ2-2, with D hard to call. The length of the CDR3 is 14 residues. Germline V gives CDR1 LNHDA, CDR2 SQIVND (reference sequence). V was shortened by 3 bases and J by 0 bases, with 5 bases between the two germline ends. The CDR3 loop reads CASSIQTNTGELFF. The CDR3 DNA is TGTGCCAGTAGTATCCAAACGAACACCGGGGAGCTGTTTTTT. The full variable domain, with the rest looked up from reference TRBV19 and TRBJ2-2, is DGGITQSPKYLFRKEGQNVTLSCEQNLNHDAMYWYRQDPGQGLRLIYYSQIVNDFQKGDIAEGYSVSREKKESFPLTVTSAQKNPTAFYLCASSIQTNTGELFFGEGSRLTVL.

The rearrangement joins TRBV5-1 to TRBJ1-1; a weak D match, TRBD1 (5 bases). Trimming left V 2 bases short and J 2 bases short, with 10 bases between. The CDR3 sequence is 14 residues long. The germline gives CDR1 SGHRS, CDR2 YFSETQ. Written as DNA, the CDR3 is TGCGCCAGCAGCTTCCAGGGTCAAAACACTGAAGCTTTCTTT. Translation: CASSFQGQNTEAFF.

V is TRBV5-6 and J is TRBJ1-3, with D possibly matching TRBD1 (5 bases). This CDR3 is built from 16 residues. Germline CDR1 and CDR2: SGHDT and YYEEEE. V gave up 4 bases and J gave up 0 bases, with 14 bases separating them. The DNA for the CDR3 is TGTGCCAGCAGCCTGTTTGACAGAAGCTCTGGAAACACCATATATTTT. Translating it yields CASSLFDRSSGNTIYF.

This sequence joins TRBV6-4 and TRBJ2-3; TRBD2 agrees at 8 bases. The germline CDR1 and CDR2 sequences are MRHNA and SNTAGT. The J segment lost 5 bases and the V segment lost 6 bases, leaving 10 bases of the junction unmatched. The CDR3 has 15 residues. The CDR3 region is CASSQQASGLDTQYF. CDR3 in DNA: TGTGCCAGCAGCCAACAGGCTAGCGGGCTAGATACGCAGTATTTT.

Written as DNA, the CDR3 is TGTGCCAGCAGCTTAATAGCGGTCTCCTACAATGAGCAGTTCTTC. This codes for CASSLIAVSYNEQFF. The J gene is TRBJ2-1, the V gene TRBV11-2; D might be TRBD2 (6 bases). This CDR3 has 15 residues. The germline V gene encodes CDR1 SGHAT and CDR2 FQNNGV. V was cut by 2 bases and J by 0 bases, with 8 bases left in between.

This chain links TRBV2 with TRBJ2-3; 8 nucleotides align to TRBD1. V was clipped by 6 bases and J by 2 bases; unmatched bases: 10. The CDR3 spans 16 residues. The germline V gene has CDR1 SNHLY and CDR2 FYNNEI. The CDR3 DNA is TGTGCCAGCAGCGGGGCTCGGGACAGGCACACAGATACGCAGTATTTT. It encodes CASSGARDRHTDTQYF.